This T cell receptor (beta chain) was retrieved from a study of blood T cells in healthy people across ages. Whole-study results and caveats: Possibly confounding the expanded clonotype changes was the fact that donor CMV status was unknown.

Using a J-beta primer mix together with a sample-barcoded 5' primer, a second PCR was run for about 7 to 12 cycles. At least 2.5 million CDR3-containing paired-end reads were obtained per sample. TCRdb passed the 5' RACE reads through MiXCR, listing each CDR3 protein once. The sample includes about 1.5 million distinct CDR3 sequences, about 45% seen only once; the top ten take around 4%. On this clonotype itself: Its specificity is unknown.

Germline trimming cut 5 bases from V and 1 base from J; bases unmatched to any gene: 13. Germline CDR1 and CDR2: MDHEN and SYDVKM. This CDR3 is 17 amino acids long. This clonotype was obtained from a woman aged 18-35 years in good health. The chain joins TRBV28 to TRBJ2-5; 7 bases are a match to TRBD1. Sequencing used blood. CDR3 nucleotide sequence: TGTGCCAGCAGTAGCCGGGAACAGGGGATTCCCCAAGAGACCCAGTACTTC. Amino acids: CASSSREQGIPQETQYF.